This T cell receptor beta chain was captured in a study of cytomegalovirus exposure and HLA in healthy donors. Study-wide results and limits: Later on, an analysis tied 15,000 to 20,000 TCR beta sequences to HLA alleles at 0.05 false discovery rate.

With respect to this clone: What it recognizes is unknown.

Primers included in the PCR were 60 Vbeta and 13 Jbeta primers. Method: immunoSEQ multiplex PCR; TCRdb's copy keeps in-frame clones and lacks some. The sample holds over 100,000 clones, approximately 8.9% seen once. As for the donors, each was a healthy bone marrow donor. The sequence came from a woman between 40 and 50 years old in good health and CMV-seropositive. The sequenced sample was PBMCs.

The CDR3 DNA reads as TGTGCCAGCAGCCAGCTACAGGGTAACTATGGCTACACCTTC. Translation gives CASSQLQGNYGYTF. The chain links TRBV11-1 to TRBJ1-2; D is perhaps TRBD1 (6 bases). Trimming removed 5 bases from V and 1 base from J, with 11 bases in between. CDR1 SGHAT and CDR2 FQDESV come from the germline V gene (reference sequence). This CDR3 is 14 amino acids long. Full variable domain (missing parts from reference TRBV11-1 and TRBJ1-2): EAEVAQSPRYKITEKSQAVAFWCDPISGHATLYWYRQILGQGPELLVQFQDESVVDDSQLPKDRFSAERLKGVDSTLKIQPAELGDSAMYLCASSQLQGNYGYTFGSGTRLTVV.